These T cell receptor beta chains were read from a single sample in a study of T cells in narcolepsy. Generated by immunoSEQ multiplex PCR, the TCRdb table keeps only in-frame clones and is missing some. The table has some 30,000 clones, about 89% seen once. Source material: CD45RA- memory CD4+ T cells from PBMCs. Source of these receptors: a human donor with narcolepsy. Each CDR3 is given with its conserved first and last residue. A D gene is named only where the DNA matches it firmly. For some rows the clone size is stated as once, few or many, or as a class when expanded; others skip it.

>TRBJ2-5|few|TRBD2|TRBV9
CASSVGGGETQYF
TGTGCCAGCAGCGTAGGCGGGGGAGAGACCCAGTACTTC
>TRBJ2-3|.|TRBD2|TRBV25-1
CASSDPGRTDTQYF
TGTGCCAGCAGTGACCCCGGGAGGACCGATACGCAGTATTTT
>TRBJ2-3|once|.|TRBV27
CASSPGHSTDTQYF
TGTGCCAGCAGTCCCGGACACAGCACAGATACGCAGTATTTT
>TRBJ1-4|.|.|TRBV30
CAWSLRELNEKLFF
TGTGCCTGGAGCCTCAGGGAGTTGAATGAAAAACTGTTTTTT
>TRBJ2-7|.|.|TRBV4-1
CASSSRDDRTYEQYF
TGCGCCAGCAGCTCAAGGGATGACAGAACCTACGAGCAGTACTTC
>TRBJ1-2|once|TRBD1|TRBV7-9
CASSLLPGGNYGYTF
TGTGCCAGCAGCTTATTGCCAGGGGGAAACTATGGCTACACCTTC
>TRBJ2-5|.|.|TRBV7-8
CASSPLLARIGETQYF
TGTGCCAGCAGCCCCCTCCTCGCCCGGATCGGCGAGACCCAGTACTTC
>TRBJ2-4|.|TRBD1|TRBV6-5
CASRIDRGTDIQYF
TGTGCCAGCAGAATTGACAGGGGAACAGACATTCAGTACTTC
>TRBJ1-1|.|.|TRBV6-1
CASSGAAMNTEAFF
TGTGCCAGCAGTGGGGCAGCCATGAACACTGAAGCTTTCTTT
>TRBJ2-3|.|.|TRBV2
CASSEALGTDTQYF
TGTGCCAGCAGTGAAGCGTTGGGTACAGATACGCAGTATTTT
>TRBJ1-6|.|.|TRBV6-1
CASSAGFSPLHF
TGTGCCAGCAGTGCGGGTTTCTCACCCCTCCACTTT
>TRBJ1-1|.|.|TRBV20-1
CSARVNTEAFF
TGCAGTGCTAGGGTGAACACTGAAGCTTTCTTT
>TRBJ2-1|.|TRBD2|TRBV2
CASSGGALSSYNEQFF
TGTGCCAGCAGCGGGGGGGCCCTAAGCTCCTACAATGAGCAGTTCTTC
>TRBJ2-5|.|.|TRBV7-7
CASSPLTGLQETQYF
TGTGCCAGCAGCCCGCTAACAGGGCTCCAAGAGACCCAGTACTTC
>TRBJ1-1|once|TRBD1|TRBV6-1
CASSTTGGWNTEAFF
TGTGCCAGCAGTACTACAGGGGGCTGGAACACTGAAGCTTTCTTT
>TRBJ2-2|once|TRBD2|TRBV6-5
CASSRLAVTGELFF
TGTGCCAGCAGTAGACTAGCCGTCACCGGGGAGCTGTTTTTT
>TRBJ2-7|once|TRBD1|TRBV18
CASSHTGQDYEQHF
TGTGCCAGCTCACACACGGGACAGGACTACGAGCAGCACTTC
>TRBJ1-2|.|TRBD1|TRBV9
CASSAGGQAGLGYTF
TGTGCCAGCAGCGCAGGGGGACAGGCTGGGCTAGGCTACACCTTC
>TRBJ1-2|few|.|TRBV2
CASSLSQAFGYGYTF
TGTGCCAGCAGTTTAAGTCAGGCGTTTGGGTATGGCTACACCTTC
>TRBJ2-5|once|.|TRBV5-1
CASTPRGFQETQYF
TGCGCCAGCACTCCTAGGGGCTTCCAAGAGACCCAGTACTTC
>TRBJ1-1|.|TRBD1|TRBV6-5
CASSYAGGNTEAFF
TGTGCCAGCAGTTACGCAGGGGGAAACACTGAAGCTTTCTTT
>TRBJ1-1|.|.|TRBV5-4
CASSLDRANTEAFF
TGTGCCAGCAGCTTGGACAGAGCGAACACTGAAGCTTTCTTT
>TRBJ2-1|.|.|TRBV10-1
CASSEGNYNEQFF
TGCGCCAGCAGTGAAGGGAACTACAATGAGCAGTTCTTC
>TRBJ1-2|.|.|TRBV7-2
CASSFSTYGYTF
TGTGCCAGCAGCTTTTCCACCTATGGCTACACCTTC
>TRBJ1-2|.|.|TRBV28
CASSLFGGRGGYTF
TGTGCCAGCAGTTTATTCGGGGGGCGAGGTGGCTACACCTTC
>TRBJ1-5|.|.|TRBV6-1
CASSEAEGLGPQHF
TGTGCCAGCAGTGAAGCAGAGGGTTTGGGGCCCCAGCATTTT
>TRBJ2-7|.|TRBD1|TRBV18
CASTPRQGSSGQGEQYF
TGTGCCAGCACGCCGCGACAGGGCAGCTCCGGACAGGGCGAGCAGTACTTC